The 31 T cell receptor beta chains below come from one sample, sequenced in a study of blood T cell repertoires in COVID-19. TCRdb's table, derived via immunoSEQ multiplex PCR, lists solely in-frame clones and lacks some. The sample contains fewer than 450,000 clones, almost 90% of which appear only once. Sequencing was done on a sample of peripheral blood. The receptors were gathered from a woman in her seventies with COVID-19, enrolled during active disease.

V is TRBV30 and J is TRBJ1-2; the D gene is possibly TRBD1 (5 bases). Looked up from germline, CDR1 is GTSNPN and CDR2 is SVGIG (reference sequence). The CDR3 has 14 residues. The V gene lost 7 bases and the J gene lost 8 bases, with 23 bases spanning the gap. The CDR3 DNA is TGTGCCTCCCCCACGACAGTTGGCTCTGGAGGCTACACCTTC. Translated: CASPTTVGSGGYTF.

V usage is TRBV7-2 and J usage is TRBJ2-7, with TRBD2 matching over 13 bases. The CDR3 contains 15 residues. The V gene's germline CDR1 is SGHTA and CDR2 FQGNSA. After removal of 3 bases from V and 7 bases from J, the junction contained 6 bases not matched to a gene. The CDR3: CASSFTSGGALEQYF. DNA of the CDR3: TGTGCCAGCAGCTTCACTAGCGGGGGGGCGTTGGAGCAGTACTTC. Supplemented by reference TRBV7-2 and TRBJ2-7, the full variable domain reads GAGVSQSPSNKVTEKGKDVELRCDPISGHTALYWYRQSLGQGLEFLIYFQGNSAPDKSGLPSDRFSAERTGGSVSTLTIQRTQQEDSAVYLCASSFTSGGALEQYFGPGTRLTVT.

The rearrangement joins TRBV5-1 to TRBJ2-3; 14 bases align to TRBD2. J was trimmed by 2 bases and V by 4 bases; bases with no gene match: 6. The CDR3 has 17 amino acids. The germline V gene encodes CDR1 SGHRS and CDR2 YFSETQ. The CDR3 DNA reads TGCGCCAGCAGCCTAGGACTAGCGGGGGGACCCACAGATACGCAGTATTTT. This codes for CASSLGLAGGPTDTQYF.

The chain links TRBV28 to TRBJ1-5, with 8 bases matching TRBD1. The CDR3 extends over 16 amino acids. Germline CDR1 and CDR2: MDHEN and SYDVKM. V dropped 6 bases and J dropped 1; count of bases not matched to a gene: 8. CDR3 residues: CASRNIDRGSNQPQHF. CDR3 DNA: TGTGCCAGCAGGAATATTGACAGGGGAAGCAATCAGCCCCAGCATTTT.

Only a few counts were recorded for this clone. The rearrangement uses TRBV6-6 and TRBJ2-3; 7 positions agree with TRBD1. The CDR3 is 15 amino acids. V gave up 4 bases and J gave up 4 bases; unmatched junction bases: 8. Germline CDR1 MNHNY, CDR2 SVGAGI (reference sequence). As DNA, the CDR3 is TGTGCCAGCAGTTTCTCAACAGGGGTATCAGATACGCAGTATTTT. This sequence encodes CASSFSTGVSDTQYF.

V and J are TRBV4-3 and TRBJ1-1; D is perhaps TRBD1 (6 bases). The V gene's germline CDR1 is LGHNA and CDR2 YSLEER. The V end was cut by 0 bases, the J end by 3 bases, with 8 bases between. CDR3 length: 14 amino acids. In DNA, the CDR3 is TGCGCCAGCAGCCAAGACGCAGGGGACACTGAAGCTTTCTTT. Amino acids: CASSQDAGDTEAFF.

The DNA of the CDR3 is TGTGCCTGGAGTGCGGGTAGCGGGTGGGACGAGCAGTACTTC. Translation: CAWSAGSGWDEQYF. The chain joins TRBV30 to TRBJ2-7, with 7 bases lining up with TRBD2. J lost 5 bases, V lost 1 base, and 8 bases had no gene match. From germline, CDR1 is GTSNPN and CDR2 SVGIG (reference sequence). The CDR3 consists of 14 residues.

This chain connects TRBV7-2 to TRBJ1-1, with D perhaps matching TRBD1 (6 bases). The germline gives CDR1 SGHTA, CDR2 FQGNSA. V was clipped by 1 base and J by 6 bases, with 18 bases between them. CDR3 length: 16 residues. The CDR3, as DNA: TGTGCCAGCAGCTTAGTTCGAGTGGTTGGGGGCGCTGAAGCTTTCTTT. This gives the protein CASSLVRVVGGAEAFF.

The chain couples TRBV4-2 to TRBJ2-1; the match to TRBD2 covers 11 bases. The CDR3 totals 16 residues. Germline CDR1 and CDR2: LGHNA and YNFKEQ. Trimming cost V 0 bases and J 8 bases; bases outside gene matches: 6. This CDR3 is CASSQDNSGGAYEQFF. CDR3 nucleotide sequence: TGTGCCAGCAGCCAAGATAATAGCGGGGGGGCGTATGAGCAGTTCTTC.

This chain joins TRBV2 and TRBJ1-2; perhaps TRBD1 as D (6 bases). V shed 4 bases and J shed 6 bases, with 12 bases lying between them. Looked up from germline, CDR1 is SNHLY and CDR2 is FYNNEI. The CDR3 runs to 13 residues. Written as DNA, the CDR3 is TGTGCCAGCAGTGGCCGGGCAGGGGATGGCTACACCTTC. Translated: CASSGRAGDGYTF.

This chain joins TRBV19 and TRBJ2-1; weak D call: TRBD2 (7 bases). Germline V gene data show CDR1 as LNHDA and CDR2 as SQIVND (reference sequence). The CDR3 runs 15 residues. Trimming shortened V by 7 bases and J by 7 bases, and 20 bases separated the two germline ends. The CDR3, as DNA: TGTGCCAGTACCCTAGGAGGGGGGGGCCCGAATGAGCAGTTCTTC. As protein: CASTLGGGGPNEQFF. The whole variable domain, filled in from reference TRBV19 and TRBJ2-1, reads DGGITQSPKYLFRKEGQNVTLSCEQNLNHDAMYWYRQDPGQGLRLIYYSQIVNDFQKGDIAEGYSVSREKKESFPLTVTSAQKNPTAFYLCASTLGGGGPNEQFFGPGTRLTVL.

The CDR3 reads CASSFPTGGRDGYTF. The CDR3, as DNA: TGTGCCAGCAGCTTCCCGACAGGGGGCAGGGATGGCTACACCTTC. The chain carries TRBV7-9 and TRBJ1-2; 10 nucleotides match TRBD1. The CDR3 loop spans 15 amino acids. V gave up 3 bases and J gave up 6 bases; unmatched junction bases: 7. CDR1 is SEHNR, CDR2 FQNEAQ, per germline (reference sequence).

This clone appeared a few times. The CDR3 DNA is TGTGCCAGCAGCTCTTTCCTAAGGGGTGGGACTGAAGCTTTCTTT. As protein: CASSSFLRGGTEAFF. V is TRBV7-9 and J is TRBJ1-1; D perhaps matches TRBD1 (5 bases). The germline CDR1 and CDR2 sequences are SEHNR and FQNEAQ (reference sequence). The CDR3 contains 15 residues. V lost 4 bases to trimming and J lost 5 bases, with 17 bases between them.

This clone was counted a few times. CDR3 bases: TGTGCCAGTCATTCAGGCTCTGGAAACACCATATATTTT. Protein: CASHSGSGNTIYF. The genes are TRBV19 and TRBJ1-3; D is undetermined. CDR1 and CDR2 (germline): LNHDA, SQIVND (reference sequence). CDR3 size: 13 residues. The V gene lost 8 bases and the J gene lost 0 bases, with 8 bases spanning the gap.

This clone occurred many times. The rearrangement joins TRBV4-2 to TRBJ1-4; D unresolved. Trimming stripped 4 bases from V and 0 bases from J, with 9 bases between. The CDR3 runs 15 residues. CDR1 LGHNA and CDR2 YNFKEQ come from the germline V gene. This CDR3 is CASSPTAATNEKLFF. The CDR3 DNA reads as TGTGCCAGCAGCCCCACAGCCGCAACTAATGAAAAACTGTTTTTT.

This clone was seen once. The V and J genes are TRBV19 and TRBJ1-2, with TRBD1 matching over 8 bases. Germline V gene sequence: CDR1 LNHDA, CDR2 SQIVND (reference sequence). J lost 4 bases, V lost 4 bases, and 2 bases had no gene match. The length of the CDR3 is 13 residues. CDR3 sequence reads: CASSRGQGYGYTF. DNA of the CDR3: TGTGCCAGTAGTAGAGGACAGGGCTATGGCTACACCTTC.

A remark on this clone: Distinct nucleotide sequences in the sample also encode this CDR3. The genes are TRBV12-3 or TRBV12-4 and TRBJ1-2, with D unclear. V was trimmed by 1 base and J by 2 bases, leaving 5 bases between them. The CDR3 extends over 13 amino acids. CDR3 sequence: CASSLGQNYGYTF. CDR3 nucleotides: TGTGCCAGCAGTTTAGGGCAGAACTATGGCTACACCTTC.

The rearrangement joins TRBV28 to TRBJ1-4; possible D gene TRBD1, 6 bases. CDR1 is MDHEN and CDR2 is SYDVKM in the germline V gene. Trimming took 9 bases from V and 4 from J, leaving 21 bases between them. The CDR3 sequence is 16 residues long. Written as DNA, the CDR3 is TGTGCCAGTACTCCCTCCGGGGGGGGCAGTAATGAAAAACTGTTTTTT. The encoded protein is CASTPSGGGSNEKLFF.

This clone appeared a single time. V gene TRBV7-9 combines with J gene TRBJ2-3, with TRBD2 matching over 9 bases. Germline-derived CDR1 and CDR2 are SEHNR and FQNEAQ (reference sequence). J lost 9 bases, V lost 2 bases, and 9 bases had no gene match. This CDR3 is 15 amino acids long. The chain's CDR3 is CASSLTAGGPPTQYF. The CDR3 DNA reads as TGTGCCAGCAGCTTAACCGCGGGGGGGCCTCCCACGCAGTATTTT.

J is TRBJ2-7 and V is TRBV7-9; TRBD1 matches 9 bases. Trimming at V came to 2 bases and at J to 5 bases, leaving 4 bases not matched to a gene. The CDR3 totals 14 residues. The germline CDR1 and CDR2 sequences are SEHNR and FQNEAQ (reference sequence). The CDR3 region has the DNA TGTGCCAGCAGCTTACCCGGGACAGGGAACGAGCAGTACTTC. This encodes CASSLPGTGNEQYF.

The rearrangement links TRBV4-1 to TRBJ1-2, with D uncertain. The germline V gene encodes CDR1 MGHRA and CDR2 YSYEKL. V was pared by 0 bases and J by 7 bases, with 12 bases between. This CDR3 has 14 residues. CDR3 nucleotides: TGCGCCAGCAGCCAAGAGTCAGCTTCGGGTGGCTACACCTTC. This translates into CASSQESASGGYTF.

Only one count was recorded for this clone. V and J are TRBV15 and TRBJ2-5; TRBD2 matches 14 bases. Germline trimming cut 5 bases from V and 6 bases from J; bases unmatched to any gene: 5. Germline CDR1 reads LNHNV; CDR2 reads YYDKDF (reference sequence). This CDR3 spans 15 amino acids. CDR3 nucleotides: TGTGCCACCAGCCCGGGACTAGCGGGGGAAAAGACCCAGTACTTC. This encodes CATSPGLAGEKTQYF.

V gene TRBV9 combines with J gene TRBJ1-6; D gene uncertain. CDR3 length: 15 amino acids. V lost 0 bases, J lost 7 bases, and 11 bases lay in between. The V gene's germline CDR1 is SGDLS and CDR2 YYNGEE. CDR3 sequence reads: CASSVDAGPNSPLHF. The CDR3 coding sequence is TGTGCCAGCAGCGTAGACGCCGGTCCGAATTCACCCCTCCACTTT. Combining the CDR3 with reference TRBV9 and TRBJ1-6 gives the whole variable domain DSGVTQTPKHLITATGQRVTLRCSPRSGDLSVYWYQQSLDQGLQFLIQYYNGEERAKGNILERFSAQQFPDLHSELNLSSLELGDSALYFCASSVDAGPNSPLHFGNGTRLTVT.

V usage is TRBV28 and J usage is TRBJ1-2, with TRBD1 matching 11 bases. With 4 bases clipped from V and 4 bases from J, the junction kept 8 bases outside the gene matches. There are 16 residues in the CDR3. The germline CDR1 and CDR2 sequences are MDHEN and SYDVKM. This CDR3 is CASSSWTGGEGYGYTF. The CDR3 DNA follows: TGTGCCAGCAGTTCCTGGACAGGGGGCGAGGGCTATGGCTACACCTTC.

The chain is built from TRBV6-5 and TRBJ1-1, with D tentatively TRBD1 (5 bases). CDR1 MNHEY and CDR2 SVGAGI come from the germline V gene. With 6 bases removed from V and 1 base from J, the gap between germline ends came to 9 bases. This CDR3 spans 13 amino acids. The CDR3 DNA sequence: TGTGCCAGCAGGTGGACAACGAACACTGAAGCTTTCTTT. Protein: CASRWTTNTEAFF.

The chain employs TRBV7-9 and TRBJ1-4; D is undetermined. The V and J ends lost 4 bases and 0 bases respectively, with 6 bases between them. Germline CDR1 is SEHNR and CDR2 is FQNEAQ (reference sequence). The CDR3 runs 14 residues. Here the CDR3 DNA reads TGTGCCAGCAGCTACTCTGCAACTAATGAAAAACTGTTTTTT. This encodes CASSYSATNEKLFF.

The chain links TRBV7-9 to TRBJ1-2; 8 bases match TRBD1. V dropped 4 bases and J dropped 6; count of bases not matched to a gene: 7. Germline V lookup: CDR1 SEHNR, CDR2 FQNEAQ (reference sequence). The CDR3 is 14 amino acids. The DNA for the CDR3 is TGTGCCAGCAGCTCGGATCACAGGGGGGATGGCTACACCTTC. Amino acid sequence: CASSSDHRGDGYTF.

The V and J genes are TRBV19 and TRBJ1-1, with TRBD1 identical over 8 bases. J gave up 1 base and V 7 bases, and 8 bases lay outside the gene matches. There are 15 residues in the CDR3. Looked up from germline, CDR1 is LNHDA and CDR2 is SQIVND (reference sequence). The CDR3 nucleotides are TGTGCCAGTAAGGAGACAGGGGCTGGGAACACTGAAGCTTTCTTT. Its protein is CASKETGAGNTEAFF.

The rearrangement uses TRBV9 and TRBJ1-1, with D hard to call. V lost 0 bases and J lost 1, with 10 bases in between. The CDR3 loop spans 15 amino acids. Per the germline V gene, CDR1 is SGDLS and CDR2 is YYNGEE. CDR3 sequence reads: CASSVGELRNTEAFF. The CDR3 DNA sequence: TGTGCCAGCAGCGTAGGGGAGTTAAGGAACACTGAAGCTTTCTTT.

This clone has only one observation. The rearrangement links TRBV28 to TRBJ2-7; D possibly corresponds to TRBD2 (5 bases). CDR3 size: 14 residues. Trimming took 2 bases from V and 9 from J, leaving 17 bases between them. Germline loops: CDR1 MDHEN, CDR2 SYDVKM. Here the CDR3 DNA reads TGTGCCAGCAGTTTAGCAGGACTGACCTGGGGGCAGTACTTC. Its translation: CASSLAGLTWGQYF.

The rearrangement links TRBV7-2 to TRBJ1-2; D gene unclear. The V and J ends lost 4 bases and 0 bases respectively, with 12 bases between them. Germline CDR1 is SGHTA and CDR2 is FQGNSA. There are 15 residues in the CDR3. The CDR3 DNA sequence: TGTGCCAGCAGCTCCCGGGTCCCAACTAACTATGGCTACACCTTC. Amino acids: CASSSRVPTNYGYTF.